This T cell receptor (beta chain) derives from a study of T cells in Graves' hyperthyroidism and ophthalmopathy. This clonotype was found many times. An end of the junction does not agree with germline; a read error may underlie this. The germline V gene encodes CDR1 SNHLY and CDR2 FYNNEI. The CDR3 covers 15 residues. The blood sample was taken at first hyperthyroidism diagnosis, before any ophthalmopathy symptoms. TCR beta CDR3 regions were amplified from RNA transcripts. HTBI primers were used for first-round RT-PCR of the TCR CDR3. TCRdb fed the multiplex PCR reads into MiXCR, producing one record per CDR3 protein. Of around 350,000 distinct CDR3 sequences listed, about a sixth are singletons.

J is TRBJ1-2 and V is TRBV2; unclear D gene. The sequencing sample was made of blood. This receptor was taken from a woman under 40 with Graves' hyperthyroidism that later progressed to Graves' ophthalmopathy. The CDR3 spells CASREGPFLNYGYTF. DNA for the CDR3: TGTGCCAGCAGGGAAGGGCCCTTCCTTAACTATGGCTACACCTTC.